This T cell receptor (beta chain) originates from a study of cytomegalovirus exposure and HLA in healthy donors. Overall study: Later analysis reported that the approximately 120 validation repertoires shared the platform of the approximately 670 first-cohort repertoires. Whole-study findings and limits: It was found in a later analysis that first-cohort TCR clusters tended to co-occur in the 90 to 150 validation repertoires. The study found most TCR sequences rare, yet found some public TCRs in many donors.

TCRdb's copy holds only in-frame clones and misses some; the assay was immunoSEQ multiplex PCR. Among 100,000 to 150,000 clones listed, roughly 95% were seen once. Donors were drawn from the roughly 110-subject validation cohort, separate from the approximately 620-subject first cohort. Worth noting for this clone: The target antigen is unknown.

This clonotype was sampled from a man between 18 and 29 years old in good health and CMV-seronegative. The material sequenced was PBMCs.

The CDR3 DNA is TGTGCTAGTGTGCCCGGAGGGGCCTACGAGCAGTACTTC. The encoded protein is CASVPGGAYEQYF. The V call is TRBV12-5, the J call TRBJ2-7, with D maybe TRBD2 (6 bases). V lost 7 bases to trimming and J lost 2 bases, with 12 bases between them. This CDR3 spans 13 amino acids. Germline V gives CDR1 LGHNT, CDR2 FRNRAP.